These 28 T cell receptor beta chains were all obtained from the same sample, sequenced in a study of T cell responses to AZD1222 COVID-19 vaccine. The repertoire was sequenced with immunoSEQ multiplex PCR; TCRdb's copy has only in-frame clones and lacks some. The top ten clones hold roughly 8.7% of a sample with nearly 110,000 clones, over 80% of them seen once. This sample comprised peripheral blood, obtained 28 days after the second AZD1222 dose. These receptors all stem from an adult who received the AZD1222 COVID-19 vaccine.

The chain couples TRBV2 to TRBJ1-6, with 8 nucleotides matching TRBD1. Germline V gene sequence: CDR1 SNHLY, CDR2 FYNNEI. The J segment lost 7 bases and the V segment lost 5 bases, leaving 4 bases of the junction unmatched. The CDR3 contains 14 residues. DNA for the CDR3: TGTGCCAGCAGTTCAACAGGGGGGAATTCACCCCTCCACTTT. This translates into CASSSTGGNSPLHF.

This clone was observed many times. The J gene is TRBJ1-2, the V gene TRBV2, with D hard to call. The V and J ends lost 5 bases and 1 base respectively, with 14 bases between them. There are 15 residues in the CDR3. Germline CDR1 SNHLY, CDR2 FYNNEI. The CDR3 nucleotides are TGTGCCAGCAGTACTCAGGAGGGTTATAACTATGGCTACACCTTC. It encodes CASSTQEGYNYGYTF.

The rearrangement uses TRBV6-5 and TRBJ2-4; D may be TRBD1 (7 bases). V was pared by 6 bases and J by 8 bases, with 17 bases between. This CDR3 has 14 residues. From germline, CDR1 is MNHEY and CDR2 SVGAGI. The CDR3 bases are TGTGCCAGCAGCGCGGGACAGTTCGGGGACATTCAGTACTTC. Encoded protein: CASSAGQFGDIQYF.

This clone was observed a handful of times. The chain employs TRBV5-1 and TRBJ2-7; possibly TRBD1 for D (5 bases). The V and J ends lost 2 bases and 2 bases respectively, with 11 bases between them. The CDR3 length is 14 residues. Per germline, CDR1 SGHRS and CDR2 YFSETQ. DNA for the CDR3: TGCGCCAGCAGCTTCAGGGATCCCACCTACGAGCAGTACTTC. It codes for CASSFRDPTYEQYF.

The chain has TRBV28 and TRBJ2-2; tentatively, D is TRBD1 or TRBD2 (5 bases each). V was shortened by 6 bases and J by 1 base, with 15 bases between the two germline ends. The CDR3 consists of 16 residues. In germline, CDR1 is MDHEN, CDR2 SYDVKM. The CDR3, as DNA: TGTGCCAGCAGCAAAAGGGGACCCCTGAACACCGGGGAGCTGTTTTTT. This gives the protein CASSKRGPLNTGELFF.

The chain is built from TRBV14 and TRBJ1-1; maybe TRBD1 (5 bases). The ends were cut back, 4 bases at V and 5 bases at J, with 14 bases in the middle. The CDR3 consists of 14 residues. The V gene's germline CDR1 is SGHDN and CDR2 FVKESK. CDR3 DNA: TGTGCCAGCAGCCTTTTACGGGGGGTAACTGAAGCTTTCTTT. It yields the protein CASSLLRGVTEAFF.

There are a few counts of this clone. This chain uses TRBV30 with TRBJ2-3; 10 positions match TRBD1. Germline V gene lookup returns CDR1 GTSNPN and CDR2 SVGIG (reference sequence). The CDR3 contains 14 residues. V trimming: 8 bases; J trimming: 1 base; junction bases outside the gene matches: 6. The CDR3 nucleotides read TGTGCCGGAGGGACAGGGGCCCGCACAGATACGCAGTATTTT. This sequence encodes CAGGTGARTDTQYF.

The chain uses TRBV18 and TRBJ2-1; no clear D gene. Germline CDR1 KGHSH, CDR2 LQKENI. Trimming removed 0 bases at V and 8 bases at J, with 11 bases between. The CDR3 extends over 14 amino acids. CDR3 amino acids: CASSPPASWYEQFF. For the CDR3, the DNA is TGTGCCAGCTCACCACCGGCTAGTTGGTATGAGCAGTTCTTC.

V and J are TRBV4-1 and TRBJ2-1, with TRBD2 matching over 8 bases. V was clipped by 0 bases and J by 5 bases; unmatched bases: 3. There are 15 residues in the CDR3. Germline V gene sequence: CDR1 MGHRA, CDR2 YSYEKL. CDR3 nucleotides: TGCGCCAGCAGCCAAGAGCAGCGGGGGAACAATGAGCAGTTCTTC. Amino acids: CASSQEQRGNNEQFF.

The chain combines TRBV4-2 with TRBJ1-1; TRBD1 aligns across 9 bases. CDR1 is LGHNA and CDR2 is YNFKEQ in the germline V gene. Trimming at V came to 0 bases and at J to 4 bases, leaving 9 bases not matched to a gene. The CDR3 loop spans 17 amino acids. CDR3 bases: TGTGCCAGCAGCCAAGATGTAGCGGGACAGGGCGGCACTGAAGCTTTCTTT. It codes for CASSQDVAGQGGTEAFF.

In DNA, the CDR3 is TGTGCCAGCAGTTCTCCGGGACAGGGTTCCAAAAACATTCAGTACTTC. Translated, it gives CASSSPGQGSKNIQYF. This chain links TRBV28 with TRBJ2-4, with 9 bases fitting TRBD1. Trimming at V came to 4 bases and at J to 2 bases, leaving 6 bases not matched to a gene. Germline V gives CDR1 MDHEN, CDR2 SYDVKM. The CDR3 runs 16 residues.

The chain recombines TRBV7-6 with TRBJ2-1, with D possibly being TRBD2 (6 bases). V lost 5 bases, J lost 8 bases, and 19 bases lay in between. CDR3 length: 15 amino acids. Germline-derived CDR1 and CDR2 are SGHVS and FNYEAQ. The CDR3, as DNA: TGTGCCAGCAGCCCCGGGACTTTCTCCAGGGATGAGCAGTTCTTC. It specifies CASSPGTFSRDEQFF.

The V gene is TRBV3-1 (or the pseudogene TRBV3-2), the J gene TRBJ2-2; 9 bases agree with TRBD2. Trimming cost V 1 base and J 5 bases; bases outside gene matches: 11. This CDR3 contains 18 residues. The germline gives CDR1 LGHDT, CDR2 YNNKEL (reference sequence). The CDR3 DNA reads TGTGCCAGCAGCCAAGCTCCTTGGGCGGGAGGGCGGACCGGGGAGCTGTTTTTT. Protein product: CASSQAPWAGGRTGELFF.

V gene TRBV6-5 combines with J gene TRBJ2-7; no reliable D call. This CDR3 is built from 13 residues. V was clipped by 2 bases and J by 6 bases, with 11 bases between them. CDR1 MNHEY and CDR2 SVGAGI come from the germline V gene. The CDR3 reads CASSYEVKSEQYF. The CDR3 DNA follows: TGTGCCAGCAGTTACGAGGTTAAGAGCGAGCAGTACTTC.

This clone was observed once. This CDR3 is CASSYKGALNYGYTF. CDR3 nucleotides: TGTGCCAGCAGTTACAAGGGGGCGCTTAACTATGGCTACACCTTC. This rearrangement joins TRBV6-2 or TRBV6-3 to TRBJ1-2; 7 bases are shared with TRBD1. The CDR3 has 15 residues. J was trimmed by 1 base and V by 2 bases; bases with no gene match: 4. Germline V gives CDR1 MNHEY, CDR2 SVGEGT.

The genes are TRBV10-2 and TRBJ2-2; 7 bases are shared with TRBD2. Looked up from germline, CDR1 is WSHSY and CDR2 is SAAADI. Trimming removed 3 bases from V and 0 bases from J; junction bases left unmatched: 7. This CDR3 region has 17 residues. The CDR3 is CASSDQTLAANTGELFF. CDR3 bases: TGCGCCAGCAGTGACCAGACCCTAGCGGCGAACACCGGGGAGCTGTTTTTT.

V usage is TRBV3-1 (or the pseudogene TRBV3-2) and J usage is TRBJ1-2; TRBD1 agrees at 7 bases. This CDR3 has 12 amino acids. Germline assignment: CDR1 LGHDT and CDR2 YNNKEL (reference sequence). V lost 4 bases, J lost 8 bases, and 4 bases stayed unmatched. The CDR3 spells CASSLTGVGYTF. The CDR3 region has the DNA TGTGCCAGCAGCCTTACAGGGGTCGGCTACACCTTC.

The J gene is TRBJ1-4, the V gene TRBV18; D might be TRBD1 (5 bases). This CDR3 has 16 amino acids. The germline V gene has CDR1 KGHSH and CDR2 LQKENI. Trimming removed 2 bases from V and 4 bases from J, with 14 bases in between. CDR3 sequence reads: CASSPVIQALNEKLFF. Here the CDR3 DNA reads TGTGCCAGCTCACCAGTGATACAGGCCCTTAATGAAAAACTGTTTTTT.

The CDR3 spells CASSTRDRGLSEQYF. In nucleotides, the CDR3 is TGTGCCAGTAGTACAAGGGACAGGGGCTTGAGCGAGCAGTACTTC. This chain connects TRBV19 to TRBJ2-7; 10 bases match TRBD1. Trimming took 4 bases from V and 6 from J; bases not matched to a gene: 9. This CDR3 region has 15 residues. CDR1 and CDR2 from the germline V gene are LNHDA and SQIVND (reference sequence).

This chain connects TRBV18 to TRBJ2-5; 7 bases match TRBD2. Germline CDR1 and CDR2: KGHSH and LQKENI. This CDR3 is built from 15 residues. The J segment lost 2 bases and the V segment lost 0 bases, leaving 3 bases of the junction unmatched. DNA for the CDR3: TGTGCCAGCTCACCACCGGGGGGGTTGCAAGAGACCCAGTACTTC. Protein product: CASSPPGGLQETQYF.

The rearrangement links TRBV19 to TRBJ2-7; 11 nucleotides line up with TRBD2. J was trimmed by 3 bases and V by 3 bases; bases with no gene match: 7. In germline, CDR1 is LNHDA, CDR2 SQIVND (reference sequence). The CDR3 extends over 16 amino acids. CDR3 sequence: CASSILSGRGGYEQYF. Written as DNA, the CDR3 is TGTGCCAGTAGTATTCTTAGCGGGAGGGGCGGCTACGAGCAGTACTTC.

The rearrangement links TRBV5-1 to TRBJ2-5; 8 bases align to TRBD2. Trimming removed 3 bases from V and 6 bases from J; junction bases left unmatched: 4. Germline V gives CDR1 SGHRS, CDR2 YFSETQ. This CDR3 comprises 13 residues. The CDR3 is CASSWGLGKTQYF. The CDR3 region has the DNA TGCGCCAGCAGCTGGGGACTAGGGAAGACCCAGTACTTC.

This rearrangement joins TRBV5-6 to TRBJ1-1, with D unclear. Trimming left V 2 bases short and J 4 bases short, with 15 bases between. Germline V gene lookup returns CDR1 SGHDT and CDR2 YYEEEE. The CDR3 length is 15 residues. The DNA for the CDR3 is TGTGCCAGCAGCTTCGGTTGGGTGGGCGGCACTGAAGCTTTCTTT. Its protein product is CASSFGWVGGTEAFF. Full variable domain (rest looked up from reference TRBV5-6 and TRBJ1-1): DAGVTQSPTHLIKTRGQQVTLRCSPKSGHDTVSWYQQALGQGPQFIFQYYEEEERQRGNFPDRFSGHQFPNYSSELNVNALLLGDSALYLCASSFGWVGGTEAFFGQGTRLTVV.

CDR3 sequence (DNA): TGTGCCAGCAGCTTAGCGACGGCGGGGGTGGCGACCCAGTACTTC. It yields the protein CASSLATAGVATQYF. The rearrangement uses TRBV7-9 and TRBJ2-5, with 7 bases matching TRBD2. CDR1 and CDR2 from the germline V gene are SEHNR and FQNEAQ (reference sequence). The CDR3 is 15 residues long. Losses at the gene ends were 0 bases for V and 7 bases for J; bases not matched to a gene: 8.

The V gene is TRBV27, the J gene TRBJ1-6; D might be TRBD1 (5 bases). CDR1 is MNHEY, CDR2 SMNVEV, per germline (reference sequence). CDR3 length: 13 amino acids. Trimming removed 1 base at V and 11 bases at J, with 9 bases between. Here the CDR3 DNA reads TGTGCCAGCAGTTTATACGGACAACCACCCCTCCACTTT. Protein: CASSLYGQPPLHF.

The rearrangement joins TRBV18 to TRBJ1-2; D not resolved. The CDR3 spans 14 residues. The V end was cut by 2 bases, the J end by 8 bases, with 15 bases between. The V gene's germline CDR1 is KGHSH and CDR2 LQKENI. DNA for the CDR3: TGTGCCAGCTCACCAGCGAACCAAGAGGGCGGCTACACCTTC. Translated: CASSPANQEGGYTF.

This sequence joins TRBV4-1 and TRBJ2-2; 7 nucleotides align to TRBD1. Germline V lookup: CDR1 MGHRA, CDR2 YSYEKL. Losses at the gene ends were 0 bases for V and 7 bases for J; bases not matched to a gene: 17. CDR3 length: 19 amino acids. The CDR3 bases are TGCGCCAGCAGCCAAGACGTAGGGGGCCTTAAGCCTCGGAGCGGGGAGCTGTTTTTT. Amino acid sequence: CASSQDVGGLKPRSGELFF.

This chain connects TRBV29-1 to TRBJ1-1; 9 bases line up with TRBD1. The junction had 6 bases not matched to a gene; V was cut back by 6 bases and J by 4 bases. CDR1 SQVTM and CDR2 ANQGSEA come from the germline V gene. The CDR3 extends over 13 amino acids. As DNA, the CDR3 is TGCAGCGTCTCTGGGACAGGGAGCACTGAAGCTTTCTTT. Translated, it gives CSVSGTGSTEAFF. The full variable domain, completed using reference TRBV29-1 and TRBJ1-1, is SAVISQKPSRDICQRGTSLTIQCQVDSQVTMMFWYRQQPGQSLTLIATANQGSEATYESGFVIDKFPISRPNLTFSTLTVSNMSPEDSSIYLCSVSGTGSTEAFFGQGTRLTVV.